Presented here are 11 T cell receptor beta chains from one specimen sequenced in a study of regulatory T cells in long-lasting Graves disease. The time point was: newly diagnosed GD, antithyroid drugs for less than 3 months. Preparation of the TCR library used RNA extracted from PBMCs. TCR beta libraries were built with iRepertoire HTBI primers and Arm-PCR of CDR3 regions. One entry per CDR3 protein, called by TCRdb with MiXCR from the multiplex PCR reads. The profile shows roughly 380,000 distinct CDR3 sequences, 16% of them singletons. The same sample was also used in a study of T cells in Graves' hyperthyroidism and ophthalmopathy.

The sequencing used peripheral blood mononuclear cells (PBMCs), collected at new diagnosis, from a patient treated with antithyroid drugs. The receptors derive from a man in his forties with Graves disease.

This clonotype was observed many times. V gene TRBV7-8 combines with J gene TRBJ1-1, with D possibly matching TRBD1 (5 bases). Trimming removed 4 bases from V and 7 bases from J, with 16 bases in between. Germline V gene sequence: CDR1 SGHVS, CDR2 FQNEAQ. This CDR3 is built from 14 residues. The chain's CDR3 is CASSWAASTDEAFF. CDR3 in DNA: TGTGCCAGCAGCTGGGCGGCCTCGACAGATGAAGCTTTCTTT.

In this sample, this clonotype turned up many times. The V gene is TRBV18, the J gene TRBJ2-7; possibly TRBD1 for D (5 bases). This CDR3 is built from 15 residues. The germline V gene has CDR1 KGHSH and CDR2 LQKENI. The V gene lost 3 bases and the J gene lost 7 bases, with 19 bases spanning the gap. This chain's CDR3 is CASSPFGRVVEEQYF. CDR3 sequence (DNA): TGTGCCAGCTCACCCTTTGGCAGGGTGGTAGAAGAGCAGTACTTC.

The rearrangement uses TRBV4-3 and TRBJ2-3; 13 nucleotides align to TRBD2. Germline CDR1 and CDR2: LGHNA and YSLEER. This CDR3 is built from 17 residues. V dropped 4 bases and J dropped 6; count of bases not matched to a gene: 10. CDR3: CASSPQRLAGGGDTQYF. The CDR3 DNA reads TGCGCCAGCAGCCCCCAAAGACTAGCGGGGGGAGGTGATACGCAGTATTTT.

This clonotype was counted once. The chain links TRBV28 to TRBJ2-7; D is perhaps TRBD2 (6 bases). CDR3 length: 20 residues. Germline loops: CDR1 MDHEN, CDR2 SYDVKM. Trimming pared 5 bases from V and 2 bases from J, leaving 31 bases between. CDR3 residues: CASSLIHRGGARVRTYEQYF. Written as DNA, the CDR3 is TGTGCCAGCAGTCTAATTCACCGGGGAGGAGCCCGGGTGAGGACCTACGAGCAGTACTTC.

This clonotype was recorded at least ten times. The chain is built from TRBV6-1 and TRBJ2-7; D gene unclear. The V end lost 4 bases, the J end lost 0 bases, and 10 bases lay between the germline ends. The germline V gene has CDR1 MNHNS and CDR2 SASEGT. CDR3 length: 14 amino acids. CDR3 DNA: TGTGCCAGCAGTGTACTCTCCAGCTCCTACGAGCAGTACTTC. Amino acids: CASSVLSSSYEQYF.

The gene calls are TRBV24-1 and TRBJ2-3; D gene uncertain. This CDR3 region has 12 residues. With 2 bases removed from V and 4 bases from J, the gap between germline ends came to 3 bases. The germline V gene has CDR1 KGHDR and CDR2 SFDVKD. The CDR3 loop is CATSDYSDTQYF. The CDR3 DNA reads TGTGCCACCAGTGATTATTCAGATACGCAGTATTTT.

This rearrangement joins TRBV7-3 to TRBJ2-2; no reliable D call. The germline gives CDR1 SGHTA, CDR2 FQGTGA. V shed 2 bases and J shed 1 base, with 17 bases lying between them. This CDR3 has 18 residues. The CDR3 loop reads CASSLSPPRSGNTGELFF. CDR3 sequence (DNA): TGTGCCAGCAGCTTATCTCCCCCGAGGTCCGGGAACACCGGGGAGCTGTTTTTT.

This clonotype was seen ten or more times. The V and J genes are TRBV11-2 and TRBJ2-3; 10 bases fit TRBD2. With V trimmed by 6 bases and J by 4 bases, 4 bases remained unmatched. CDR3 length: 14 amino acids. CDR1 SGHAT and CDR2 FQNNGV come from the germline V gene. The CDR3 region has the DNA TGTGCCAGCAGACTAGCGGGGAGGCCAGATACGCAGTATTTT. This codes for CASRLAGRPDTQYF.

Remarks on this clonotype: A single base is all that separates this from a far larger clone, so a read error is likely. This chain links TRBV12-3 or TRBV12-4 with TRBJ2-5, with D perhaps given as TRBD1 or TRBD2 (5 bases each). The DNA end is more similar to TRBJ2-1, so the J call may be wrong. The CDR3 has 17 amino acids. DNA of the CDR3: TGTGCCAGCAGTATCCGGGACCCCCTGATGGGCTCCTACGAGCAGTTCTTC. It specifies CASSIRDPLMGSYEQFF.

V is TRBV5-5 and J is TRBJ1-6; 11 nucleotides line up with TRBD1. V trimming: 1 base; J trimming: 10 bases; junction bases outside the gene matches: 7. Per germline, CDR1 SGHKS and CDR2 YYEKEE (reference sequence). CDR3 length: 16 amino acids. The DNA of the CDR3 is TGTGCCAGCAGCTTGTGGGCGGGACAGGGGGAGTCACCCCTCCACTTT. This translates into CASSLWAGQGESPLHF.

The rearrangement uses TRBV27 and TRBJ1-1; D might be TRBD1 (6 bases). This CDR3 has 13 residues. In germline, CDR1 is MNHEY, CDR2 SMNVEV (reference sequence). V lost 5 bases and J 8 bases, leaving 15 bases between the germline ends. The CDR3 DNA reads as TGTGCCAGCAGTCCAATTACAGGGCCCGAAGCTTTCTTT. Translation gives CASSPITGPEAFF.